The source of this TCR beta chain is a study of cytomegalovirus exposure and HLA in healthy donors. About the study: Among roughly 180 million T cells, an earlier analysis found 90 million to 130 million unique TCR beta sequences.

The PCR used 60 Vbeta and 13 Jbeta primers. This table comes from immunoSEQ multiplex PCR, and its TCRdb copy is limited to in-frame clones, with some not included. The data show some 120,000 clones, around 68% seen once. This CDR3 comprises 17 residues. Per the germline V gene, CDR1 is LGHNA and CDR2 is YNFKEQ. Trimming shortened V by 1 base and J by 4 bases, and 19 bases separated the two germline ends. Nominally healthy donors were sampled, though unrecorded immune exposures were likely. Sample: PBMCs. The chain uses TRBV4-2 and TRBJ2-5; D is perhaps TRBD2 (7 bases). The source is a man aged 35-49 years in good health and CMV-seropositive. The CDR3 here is CASSQVRGGGNRETQYF. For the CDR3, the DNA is TGTGCCAGCAGCCAAGTGAGGGGAGGGGGGAACAGAGAGACCCAGTACTTC.